This T cell receptor beta chain stems from a study of cytomegalovirus exposure and HLA in healthy donors (dated by TCRdb to about 2017). Notes on the research overall: An earlier analysis of several hundred of the donors reported 250 to 350 Gb of sequence data and 117 million unique TCR beta sequences from about 179 million T cells. An early release covering more than 500 HLA-typed donors comprised about 320 gigabases of sequencing data and approximately 85 million unique TCR sequences. Among the roughly 400 genotyped donors, under 90% belonged to the genetic ancestry cluster associated with self-reported Caucasian donors. The study aimed to test whether cataloging public T cell receptors could reveal signatures of past pathogen exposure. The study used immunosequencing to profile the T cell repertoires of several hundred subjects and linked those repertoires to cytomegalovirus serostatus. In addition to the first cohort of 500 to 850 subjects, a separate validation cohort of over 90 different subjects was used. To predict cytomegalovirus infection status, the study combined high-throughput TCR immunosequencing, statistical association of individual TCRs with disease status, and machine learning. In a later analysis, previously published TCR beta repertoires from 550 to 750 donors were re-analyzed and high-resolution HLA genotyping was added so that TCR occurrence patterns could be studied. In the later analysis, no new phenotypic data were used to find candidate immune exposures; instead, reliance was placed on TCR beta sequences and their occurrence across donors. In an earlier analysis of about 590 of the donors, high-throughput TCR beta sequencing was used to judge whether each TCR beta V gene segment behaved as functional or pseudogenic. Donor age, sex, ethnicity and CMV serostatus were compiled together with the repertoire data. In a later genetic analysis, genome-wide SNP genotypes for about three fifths of the roughly 670 donors were used, and that subset was treated as a discovery cohort. Every repertoire in the discovery cohort had been generated on one and the same sequencing platform. Both class I and class II loci were covered by HLA typing, at four-digit resolution. The number of typed donors differed by locus: roughly 620-640 for A, B, C, DRB1 and DQB1; some 500 for DQA1; some 610 for DPA1; and 400 to 480 for DPB1. Roughly 5 DR-DQ haplotypes were handled as single units for association and clustering, since linkage in the cohort was strong. Among roughly 370 genotyped donors of the cohort, an average of about 240,000 unique TCR beta nucleotide sequences were sequenced per donor, approximately 20% of them non-productive.

The cohort was made up of roughly 670 healthy bone marrow donors. At the time of sampling, all cohort members were nominally healthy, though unrecorded immune exposures were likely present. The donor was CMV seronegative and was included in the group of 352 seronegative cohort members. Every donor gave a peripheral blood sample, and the peripheral blood mononuclear cells from that sample were used for TCR beta sequencing. The Qiagen DNeasy Blood Extraction Kit was used to extract genomic DNA from the blood cell samples. Findings and caveats that apply to the study as a whole: Some IMGT-functional V segments, including TRBV6-2 and TRBV6-3, could not be told apart with the 87-base-pair reads, so those segments were excluded. In both the original and validation cohorts, the classifier was reported to diagnose cytomegalovirus status with high specificity and sensitivity. Compared with the 666-donor mean, donors in an Asian-associated ancestry cluster had fewer N-insertions in productive TCRs, according to a later genetic analysis. A later analysis associated around 16,000 TCR beta sequences with specific HLA alleles at a false discovery rate of 0.05. A later genetic analysis associated a missense DCLRE1C variant with V-gene and J-gene trimming of TCR beta chains, and an independent cohort replicated the association. According to a later analysis, TCR association rates differed among HLA loci, with DRB1 alleles showing the most associated TCRs and HLA-C alleles showing the fewest. According to a later analysis, parvovirus B19, influenza, CMV and Epstein-Barr virus appeared linked to several top co-occurrence clusters. A further reported finding was that TCR beta sequences accurately predicted the HLA-A and HLA-B alleles for most subjects in the first cohort. Only TCR beta chains were sequenced in this cohort, and the absence of alpha or paired-chain data limited detectable features. The authors suggested that the approach could potentially be generalized to other disease states and immunological phenotypes. Linkage disequilibrium might explain the correlated functional status among segregating V segments, but an unknown experimental factor could not be excluded. Three of the identified cytomegalovirus-associated TCR beta chains were confirmed in vitro to be specific for cytomegalovirus antigens. The only immune exposure information available for the cohort was CMV serostatus. Assigning TCR associations to individual alleles was difficult when HLA alleles, especially DR and DQ, strongly co-occurred. HLA typing was unavailable for some donors at each locus, so association tests used only the typed subset. Broadly in line with IMGT annotations, most TCR beta V segments showed up in productive rearrangements about 90% or about 30% of the time in an earlier analysis of around 550 of the donors. A later analysis found that most CMV-associated TCR beta chains appeared HLA-restricted, with HLA associations seemingly driven largely by CMV exposure. The study listed approximately 160 TCR beta chains as associated with cytomegalovirus. Compared with equally common non-associated chains, HLA-associated TCR beta chains in a later analysis were more clonally expanded and had lower generation probabilities. A cluster of highly shared sequence variants was judged likely to be a technical artifact of the sequencing pipeline. Roughly uniform sequencing depth across donors was assumed in presence/absence analyses, although this assumption may not hold. Most TCR sequences were observed very rarely across donors, whereas some public TCRs were present in many individuals. About 17 rarely observed V segments, including chromosome 9 orphons, were excluded from the earlier analysis of some 590 of the donors because counts were too low.

On this clone: Its antigen is still unknown.

Libraries were made using the immunoSEQ multiplex PCR assay. The multiplex PCR relied on a mix of 60 forward primers for TCR Vbeta segments and 13 reverse primers for TCR Jbeta segments. Amplification of the CDR3 region of rearranged TCR beta genes was performed with a multiplex PCR assay on genomic DNA. The Illumina HiSeq System was used to sequence the amplified TCR beta libraries as 87-base-pair reads. As for the original processing: A later analysis tallied 75 million to 95 million unique TCR beta chains across the 666 repertoires, and approximately 12 million of those chains were shared by two or more donors. Raw reads were error-corrected and collapsed into unique sequences by a nearest-neighbor algorithm in which closely related sequences were merged to remove PCR and sequencing errors. To assign V, D and J gene segments, CDR3 sequences were aligned to IMGT reference sequences. For a sequence to be retained, a match of at least six nucleotides to both a V gene segment and a J gene segment was required. Rearrangements were called productive when the CDR3 lacked stop codons and stayed in frame with V and J; all others were non-productive. Following IMGT convention, CDR3 was defined as the stretch from the second conserved V-encoded cysteine up to the conserved J-encoded phenylalanine. In an earlier analysis of some 550 of the donors, sequences lacking an unambiguous match to a single V gene segment were excluded. An earlier analysis of about 600 of the donors called V segments functional above 56.7% productive rearrangements and segregating when the between-donor standard deviation exceeded 5%. A statistical classification framework was developed to diagnose cytomegalovirus status using the catalog of TCR beta chain sequences. In a later analysis, TCR nucleotide sequences were compared against IMGT/GENE-DB human TR gene sequences so that V and J genes could be assigned. Using the TCRdist pipeline, a later analysis assigned CDR3 sequences along with most-parsimonious VDJ recombination scenarios. In a later analysis, every TCR beta chain was defined by the combination of its CDR3 amino acid sequence and its V-gene family, and reads without a unique V-gene family were dropped. As a way to deal with suspected cross-contamination and a sequencing artifact, a later analysis dropped nearly 600 nucleotide sequences that were highly shared and had low generation probability. In a later analysis, a clonal expansion index was calculated for each public chain from normalized within-repertoire ranks of inferred template counts. Generation probabilities in a later analysis came from a VDJ recombination model fitted to out-of-frame rearrangements, and those results were checked against IGoR. A later analysis scored TCR-TCR, TCR-HLA and TCR-CMV co-occurrence with hypergeometric tests, applying a repertoire-size bias correction to TCR pairs. A later analysis estimated false discovery rates by permuting HLA or CMV assignments 20 times. In a later analysis, co-occurring TCRs were grouped using DBSCAN, and TCRdist sequence similarity was added for clustering within HLA-allele-positive subsets. Repertoires with fewer than 30,000 or more than 120,000 public chains were left out of co-occurrence clustering, as were several repertoires with anomalous nucleotide sharing. Entries here come from immuneACCESS through TCRdb and include only in-frame sequences with V and J called. Some clones fail to appear in such tables; in the studies checked, an unresolved V gene covers under half of the shortfall, and the cause of the remainder is unknown. For V, J and clone size, that table is used; D and trimming come from the DNA. The sample's records list approximately 140,000 clones. 2% to 3% of the sample lies in the top ten.

The CDR3, cysteine through phenylalanine, is 13 amino acids long. Only the CDR3 DNA stays, 39 bases, in frame from base 1. V is shortened by 0 bases, J by 7 bases, and the region joining them spans 10 bases. CDR1 and CDR2, per the germline V gene, are SGHRS and YFSETQ. The sequence derives from a middle-aged man in good health and CMV-seronegative. The sample consisted of PBMCs. In this chain, TRBV5-1 is recombined with TRBJ1-2, with the D gene uncertain. The nucleotides are TGCGCCAGCAGCTTGGAGTCGACGGGTGGCTACACCTTC. Translated, this is CASSLESTGGYTF.